This T cell receptor beta chain derives from a study of blood T cell repertoires in COVID-19. Study in general: The cDNA or gDNA used as material had been derived from T cells, B-cell-depleted T cells, or PBMCs.

Measured with immunoSEQ multiplex PCR; TCRdb has only the in-frame clones, and not every one. The repertoire includes approximately 220,000 clones, around 87% of them detected once, and around 16% sits in the top ten. The CDR3 is 18 amino acids. The V and J ends lost 1 base and 4 bases, in that order; junction bases with no gene match: 15. Germline CDR1 is LGHNA and CDR2 is YSLEER. Cohort assignment relied on participant-reported clinical history. The sequence derives from a man aged 25 to 45 who had been exposed to COVID-19. Sequencing was performed on PBMCs or T cells enriched from blood (not recorded which). The V and J genes are TRBV4-3 and TRBJ1-1; TRBD1 aligns across 7 bases. This CDR3 reads CASSQGYRDSLLGTEAFF. The CDR3, as DNA: TGCGCCAGCAGCCAAGGTTATCGGGACAGCCTCTTGGGCACTGAAGCTTTCTTT.